This entry features one TCR beta chain sequence. Its specificity is unknown. The data derive from a study of blood T cells in healthy people across ages. Study conclusions and caveats: Roughly linear age-related decline in beta diversity appeared, significant by age 40.

Germline V gives CDR1 SGHVS, CDR2 FQNEAQ. V was cut by 5 bases and J by 2 bases, with 17 bases left in between. CDR3 length: 16 amino acids. The authors ran a second PCR of 7 to 11 cycles using a sample-barcoded 5' primer and a J-beta primer mix. Tags on each cDNA molecule came from a template-switch adaptor with 12 random nucleotides. There were at least 2.5 million CDR3-containing paired-end reads obtained from each sample. TCRdb passed the 5' RACE reads through MiXCR, listing each CDR3 protein once. The table lists over 1,300,000 distinct CDR3 sequences, roughly 60% of them singletons. This chain connects TRBV7-8 to TRBJ2-3; either TRBD1 or TRBD2 may supply D (5 bases each). Sequenced material: blood. The sequence came from a man aged 18 to 30 in good health. The CDR3 region is CASSPTGTFYTDTQYF. CDR3 nucleotide sequence: TGTGCCAGCAGCCCCACCGGGACCTTCTACACAGATACGCAGTATTTT. Based on the CDR3 plus reference TRBV7-8 and TRBJ2-3, the full variable domain is GAGVSQSPRYKVAKRGQDVALRCDPISGHVSLFWYQQALGQGPEFLTYFQNEAQLDKSGLPSDRFFAERPEGSVSTLKIQRTQQEDSAVYLCASSPTGTFYTDTQYFGPGTRLTVL.